The sequence of this T cell receptor beta chain was determined in a study of T cells in Graves' hyperthyroidism and ophthalmopathy. Findings and limits, study-wide: The majority of expanded thyroid clonotypes above 0.001 also appeared in blood. Ophthalmopathy got predicted by the model a median about six months before its onset.

What was amplified from RNA transcripts were TCR beta CDR3 regions. Researchers ran a first-round RT-PCR on the TCR CDR3 using the HTBI primer set. TCRdb re-analysed the multiplex PCR reads in MiXCR, keeping a single row per CDR3 protein. This table holds 600,000 to 750,000 distinct CDR3 sequences, roughly a sixth found once. The CDR3 has 15 residues. V shed 1 base and J shed 1 base, with 9 bases lying between them. Germline-derived CDR1 and CDR2 are SGHAT and FQNNGV. At least ten counts were recorded for this clonotype. What it binds is not known. The study defined stable Graves' hyperthyroidism as no ophthalmopathy progression within 18 months. PBMCs were sourced from less than 12 ml fresh peripheral blood.

The origin of this receptor is a man aged 50-59 years with Graves' hyperthyroidism. The J gene is TRBJ2-3, the V gene TRBV11-2; TRBD2 might be the D (6 bases). Sequencing input: blood. The CDR3 here is CASSLVGLRTDTQYF. CDR3 in DNA: TGTGCCAGCAGCTTAGTGGGACTGCGCACAGATACGCAGTATTTT.